Presented here are 32 T cell receptor beta chains from one specimen sequenced in a study of cytomegalovirus exposure and HLA in healthy donors. The PCR ran on 60 Vbeta and 13 Jbeta primers. Here immunoSEQ multiplex PCR was the method, and the copy in TCRdb shows in-frame clones only, minus some. The sample records 220,000 or so clones, 82% being singletons. Input material: PBMCs. The receptor source for this set is a woman aged 40 to 55 in good health and CMV-seronegative.

This clone appeared a single time. The V and J genes are TRBV5-6 and TRBJ1-2, with 7 bases fitting TRBD1. V lost 2 bases to trimming and J lost 5 bases; unmatched junction nucleotides: 6. The germline V gene encodes CDR1 SGHDT and CDR2 YYEEEE. This CDR3 spans 14 amino acids. As DNA, the CDR3 is TGTGCCAGCAGCTTCGCGGCAGGGGGATATGGCTACACCTTC. Residues: CASSFAAGGYGYTF.

The chain carries TRBV19 and TRBJ1-2; TRBD1 aligns across 7 bases. Germline V gives CDR1 LNHDA, CDR2 SQIVND (reference sequence). V shed 5 bases and J 0 bases; nucleotides not matched to a gene: 3. There are 14 residues in the CDR3. The CDR3 bases are TGTGCCAGTAGTGCCGGGACAGCTAACTATGGCTACACCTTC. This codes for CASSAGTANYGYTF.

The chain employs TRBV10-1 and TRBJ2-1, with D maybe TRBD1 (6 bases). Trimming shortened V by 10 bases and J by 7 bases, and 23 bases separated the two germline ends. The CDR3 has 15 amino acids. Germline CDR1 and CDR2: WNHNN and SYGVQD (reference sequence). The CDR3 bases are TGCGCCACCACACAGGGATCGGGGATCGGGAATGAGCAGTTCTTC. Protein product: CATTQGSGIGNEQFF.

The chain carries TRBV5-1 and TRBJ1-4, with unresolved D. Germline CDR1 reads SGHRS; CDR2 reads YFSETQ. There are 14 residues in the CDR3. Trimming took 2 bases from V and 6 from J, leaving 11 bases between them. The CDR3 DNA sequence: TGCGCCAGCAGCTTCTCCGGGTGGCATGAAAAACTGTTTTTT. It yields the protein CASSFSGWHEKLFF.

This chain connects TRBV6-1 to TRBJ1-5, with D hard to call. CDR1 is MNHNS, CDR2 SASEGT, per germline. The CDR3 has 13 residues. V lost 0 bases to trimming and J lost 7 bases, with 7 bases between them. This chain's CDR3 is CASSEAYMQPQHF. Written as DNA, the CDR3 is TGTGCCAGCAGTGAAGCTTATATGCAGCCCCAGCATTTT.

As for this clone: One junction end does not reproduce the germline sequence, and a read error may be involved. This rearrangement joins TRBV27 to TRBJ2-1; TRBD2 matches 11 bases. The CDR3 covers 15 residues. CDR1 MNHEY and CDR2 SMNVEV come from the germline V gene (reference sequence). The CDR3 is CVSSALAGEFNEQFF. CDR3 sequence (DNA): TGTGTCAGCAGTGCACTAGCGGGAGAGTTCAATGAGCAGTTCTTC.

The CDR3 region has the DNA TGTGCCAGCAGCCTAGGCCCCTTAGCGGGGGGAAATTACGAGCAGTACTTC. Translating it yields CASSLGPLAGGNYEQYF. The chain has TRBV11-2 and TRBJ2-7; TRBD2 aligns across 10 bases. V gave up 5 bases and J gave up 4 bases; unmatched junction bases: 14. Germline CDR1 SGHAT, CDR2 FQNNGV. This CDR3 is built from 17 residues.

This chain joins TRBV27 and TRBJ1-5; TRBD1 might be the D (6 bases). The V end lost 2 bases, the J end lost 4 bases, and 15 bases lay between the germline ends. The germline gives CDR1 MNHEY, CDR2 SMNVEV (reference sequence). The CDR3 extends over 16 amino acids. CDR3 amino acids: CASSLKGGGRNQPQHF. The CDR3 DNA sequence: TGTGCCAGCAGTTTAAAGGGAGGGGGGCGGAATCAGCCCCAGCATTTT.

The chain recombines TRBV18 with TRBJ1-4; D might be TRBD1 (5 bases). Trimming took off 6 bases at V and 8 bases at J, with 16 bases between the two ends. The CDR3 is 14 amino acids. Germline-derived CDR1 and CDR2 are KGHSH and LQKENI. The CDR3, as DNA: TGTGCCAGCTCCCTCGGCAGGGCTAGAGAAAAACTGTTTTTT. This codes for CASSLGRAREKLFF.

The chain carries TRBV11-2 and TRBJ1-4, with 9 nucleotides matching TRBD1. This CDR3 is built from 15 residues. J was trimmed by 3 bases and V by 5 bases; bases with no gene match: 4. CDR1 and CDR2 from the germline V gene are SGHAT and FQNNGV. This CDR3 is CASSPRQGANEKLFF. The CDR3 coding sequence is TGTGCCAGCAGCCCGCGACAGGGGGCTAATGAAAAACTGTTTTTT. Using reference TRBV11-2 and TRBJ1-4 for the parts outside the CDR3, the full variable domain is EAGVAQSPRYKIIEKRQSVAFWCNPISGHATLYWYQQILGQGPKLLIQFQNNGVVDDSQLPKDRFSAERLKGVDSTLKIQPAKLEDSAVYLCASSPRQGANEKLFFGSGTQLSVL.

V gene TRBV6-6 combines with J gene TRBJ2-3, with 11 positions matching TRBD2. V gave up 2 bases and J gave up 5 bases; unmatched junction bases: 6. From germline, CDR1 is MNHNY and CDR2 SVGAGI (reference sequence). The CDR3 has 16 amino acids. In DNA form, the CDR3 reads TGTGCCAGCAGTTACCCTAGCGGGAGGAATGGAGATACGCAGTATTTT. This codes for CASSYPSGRNGDTQYF.

This clone was observed once. The CDR3 nucleotides read TGTGCCAGCTCACCACGGCAGGGGAAAGAGACCCAGTACTTC. It encodes CASSPRQGKETQYF. The chain recombines TRBV18 with TRBJ2-5, with D possibly TRBD1 on 6 matching bases. The CDR3 is 14 residues long. Germline assignment: CDR1 KGHSH and CDR2 LQKENI. Trimming stripped 1 base from V and 3 bases from J, with 9 bases between.

This chain connects TRBV29-1 to TRBJ2-7, with 13 nucleotides matching TRBD2. Germline V gene data show CDR1 as SQVTM and CDR2 as ANQGSEA. This CDR3 contains 14 residues. With V trimmed by 4 bases and J by 3 bases, 3 bases remained unmatched. The CDR3 bases are TGCAGCGTTGGAGGGACTAGCGGGGTCTACGAGCAGTACTTC. Its translation: CSVGGTSGVYEQYF.

This clone was picked up one time. This chain joins TRBV29-1 and TRBJ2-3; D is undetermined. Trimming removed 6 bases at V and 2 bases at J, with 3 bases between. The CDR3 length is 10 residues. The germline gives CDR1 SQVTM, CDR2 ANQGSEA. The CDR3 DNA follows: TGCAGCGTACACACAGATACGCAGTATTTT. It yields the protein CSVHTDTQYF.

V usage is TRBV19 and J usage is TRBJ2-3; possibly TRBD1 for D (5 bases). CDR1 and CDR2 from the germline V gene are LNHDA and SQIVND (reference sequence). Trimming left V 3 bases short and J 5 bases short, with 12 bases between. CDR3 size: 14 residues. CDR3 in amino acids: CASSIRAWVDTQYF. The CDR3 DNA reads as TGTGCCAGTAGTATCAGGGCCTGGGTAGATACGCAGTATTTT.

This clone has just a few counts. This chain joins TRBV6-1 and TRBJ2-7, with D hard to call. The CDR3 length is 11 residues. Germline V CDR1 and CDR2: MNHNS, SASEGT. Trimming removed 6 bases from V and 4 bases from J, with 7 bases in between. The CDR3 reads CASSRLYEQYF. In nucleotides, the CDR3 is TGTGCCAGCAGCAGACTTTACGAGCAGTACTTC.

The genes are TRBV27 and TRBJ2-1; D unresolved. This CDR3 has 12 amino acids. V lost 6 bases and J lost 8, with 11 bases in between. The germline gives CDR1 MNHEY, CDR2 SMNVEV (reference sequence). The CDR3 here is CASSPGSDEQFF. DNA for the CDR3: TGTGCCAGCAGCCCCGGCAGCGATGAGCAGTTCTTC.

This rearrangement joins TRBV19 to TRBJ1-2; TRBD1 aligns across 7 bases. The germline V gene has CDR1 LNHDA and CDR2 SQIVND (reference sequence). The CDR3 covers 14 residues. V gave up 4 bases and J gave up 4 bases; unmatched junction bases: 6. Written as DNA, the CDR3 is TGTGCCAGTAGTAGGGGACAGATGACCTATGGCTACACCTTC. It codes for CASSRGQMTYGYTF.

Concerning this clone: Other DNA sequences in the same sample also yield this CDR3. This sequence joins TRBV6-4 and TRBJ2-3; the D gene is possibly TRBD2 (6 bases). Per germline, CDR1 MRHNA and CDR2 SNTAGT. CDR3 length: 14 residues. V dropped 5 bases and J dropped 1 base, with 10 bases sitting between them. DNA of the CDR3: TGTGCCAGCAGTCCGGGACTGCGCACAGATACGCAGTATTTT. This encodes CASSPGLRTDTQYF.

V is TRBV4-1 and J is TRBJ2-1; TRBD1 agrees at 7 bases. The CDR3 totals 17 residues. Germline loops: CDR1 MGHRA, CDR2 YSYEKL. The trim removed 0 bases at V and 7 bases at J, leaving 12 bases unmatched. The CDR3, as DNA: TGCGCCAGCAGCCAAGATCTGGCGACAGGGCTTAGGAATGAGCAGTTCTTC. This codes for CASSQDLATGLRNEQFF.

The rearrangement joins TRBV27 to TRBJ1-1; perhaps TRBD1 as D (5 bases). V was pared by 6 bases and J by 3 bases, with 20 bases between. The CDR3 contains 16 residues. Germline CDR1 MNHEY, CDR2 SMNVEV (reference sequence). The CDR3 spells CASRRTSMGHDTEAFF. DNA of the CDR3: TGTGCCAGCAGACGAACCAGCATGGGGCATGACACTGAAGCTTTCTTT.

The rearrangement joins TRBV11-2 to TRBJ2-5; 11 nucleotides line up with TRBD1. V was clipped by 4 bases and J by 1 base; unmatched bases: 5. Per germline, CDR1 SGHAT and CDR2 FQNNGV. This CDR3 is 16 amino acids long. Here the CDR3 DNA reads TGTGCCAGCAGCTGGGGGACAGGGGGGCCCCAAGAGACCCAGTACTTC. It is translated as CASSWGTGGPQETQYF. Full variable domain (rest looked up from reference TRBV11-2 and TRBJ2-5): EAGVAQSPRYKIIEKRQSVAFWCNPISGHATLYWYQQILGQGPKLLIQFQNNGVVDDSQLPKDRFSAERLKGVDSTLKIQPAKLEDSAVYLCASSWGTGGPQETQYFGPGTRLLVL.

The J gene is TRBJ2-2, the V gene TRBV7-9, with a possible D match to TRBD1 (6 bases). Germline CDR1 SEHNR, CDR2 FQNEAQ (reference sequence). The CDR3 has 15 residues. Trimming took off 3 bases at V and 4 bases at J, with 12 bases between the two ends. CDR3 in DNA: TGTGCCAGCAGCTTTTTCGCAGGGGTCACCGGGGAGCTGTTTTTT. Translated: CASSFFAGVTGELFF.

This clone has a single count. The V gene is TRBV5-1, the J gene TRBJ2-7; no clear D gene. Trimming removed 2 bases from V and 2 bases from J, with 14 bases in between. The V gene's germline CDR1 is SGHRS and CDR2 YFSETQ. The CDR3 is made up of 15 amino acids. The CDR3 protein is CASSLVTAHTYEQYF. Here the CDR3 DNA reads TGCGCCAGCAGCTTAGTAACAGCCCACACCTACGAGCAGTACTTC.

The chain employs TRBV28 and TRBJ2-1; the match to TRBD2 covers 8 bases. V trimming: 3 bases; J trimming: 2 bases; junction bases outside the gene matches: 3. Germline CDR1 and CDR2: MDHEN and SYDVKM. The CDR3 totals 15 residues. The DNA of the CDR3 is TGTGCCAGCAGTTTGGGGGGACTAGCCTACAATGAGCAGTTCTTC. This translates into CASSLGGLAYNEQFF.

This sequence joins TRBV6-6 and TRBJ2-2, with no clear D. Germline lookup yields CDR1 MNHNY and CDR2 SVGAGI (reference sequence). The V gene lost 7 bases and the J gene lost 0 bases, with 9 bases spanning the gap. The CDR3 has 14 residues. This chain's CDR3 is CASNQRTNTGELFF. CDR3 coding DNA: TGTGCCAGCAATCAGCGCACGAACACCGGGGAGCTGTTTTTT.

The chain carries TRBV2 and TRBJ2-1, with a weak D call TRBD2 (6 bases). The V and J ends lost 3 bases and 7 bases respectively, with 16 bases between them. This CDR3 has 15 residues. CDR1 is SNHLY, CDR2 FYNNEI, per germline. CDR3 nucleotide sequence: TGTGCCAGCAGTGACGGAGGGGATCGAGGGAATGAGCAGTTCTTC. Its protein product is CASSDGGDRGNEQFF.

The chain uses TRBV28 and TRBJ1-2; D remains unclear. CDR3 size: 11 residues. V was shortened by 10 bases and J by 0 bases, with 6 bases between the two germline ends. CDR1 is MDHEN and CDR2 is SYDVKM in the germline V gene. For the CDR3, the DNA is TGTGCCATCGTCGCTAACTATGGCTACACCTTC. Protein: CAIVANYGYTF.

This chain links TRBV30 with TRBJ2-4, with 8 bases aligning to TRBD2. Per the germline V gene, CDR1 is GTSNPN and CDR2 is SVGIG (reference sequence). CDR3 length: 15 residues. V trimming: 4 bases; J trimming: 4 bases; junction bases outside the gene matches: 9. CDR3 loop: CAWNGGRLAKNIQYF. The CDR3 nucleotides read TGTGCCTGGAATGGCGGGAGGTTGGCTAAAAACATTCAGTACTTC.

The chain combines TRBV5-4 with TRBJ2-3, with D perhaps matching TRBD1 (6 bases). Germline values: CDR1 SGHNT, CDR2 YYREEE (reference sequence). V was clipped by 0 bases and J by 4 bases, with 12 bases between them. The CDR3 loop spans 15 amino acids. CDR3 sequence (DNA): TGTGCCAGCAGCTTGGTTGGGGGCGCGGCAGATACGCAGTATTTT. This codes for CASSLVGGAADTQYF.

The sample holds a few counts of this clone. V gene TRBV5-4 combines with J gene TRBJ2-7; possibly TRBD1 for D (6 bases). In germline, CDR1 is SGHNT, CDR2 YYREEE (reference sequence). V shed 7 bases and J shed 1 base, with 15 bases lying between them. The CDR3 is made up of 14 amino acids. The CDR3 bases are TGTGCCAGCGCCATGCAGGGGATGTCCTACGAGCAGTACTTC. Translation gives CASAMQGMSYEQYF.

The J gene is TRBJ2-3, the V gene TRBV2, with 8 nucleotides matching TRBD2. V gave up 7 bases and J gave up 2 bases; unmatched junction bases: 8. From germline, CDR1 is SNHLY and CDR2 FYNNEI. This CDR3 has 15 residues. CDR3 DNA: TGTGCCAGCATGAGGAACGGGGGGGTCACAGATACGCAGTATTTT. This sequence encodes CASMRNGGVTDTQYF.